The 20 T cell receptor beta chains reported below all come from one sample, sequenced in a study of blood T cell repertoires in COVID-19. Using immunoSEQ multiplex PCR, the repertoire was profiled, and TCRdb retains in-frame clones only, with some absent. There are about 130,000 clones in the sample; 65% to 90% occur only once, and under 8% lies in the top ten. The sequenced material came from peripheral blood. These receptors came from a man older than 75 with active or convalescent COVID-19.

V is TRBV27 and J is TRBJ2-1, with TRBD2 identical over 13 bases. There are 15 residues in the CDR3. Trimming cost V 7 bases and J 10 bases; bases outside gene matches: 10. Germline lookup yields CDR1 MNHEY and CDR2 SMNVEV (reference sequence). This chain's CDR3 is CASNRGLAGDSEQFF. The DNA of the CDR3 is TGTGCCAGCAACCGCGGACTAGCGGGAGATTCGGAGCAGTTCTTC.

The table lists this clone with a few counts. The chain joins TRBV27 to TRBJ2-6; no definite D call. The CDR3 has 14 amino acids. With 3 bases removed from V and 2 bases from J, the gap between germline ends came to 5 bases. Looked up from germline, CDR1 is MNHEY and CDR2 is SMNVEV (reference sequence). The CDR3 here is CASSLYAGANVLTF. CDR3 nucleotide sequence: TGTGCCAGCAGTTTGTATGCTGGGGCCAACGTCCTGACTTTC.

This clone showed up just a few times. The rearrangement links TRBV19 to TRBJ1-3; the match to TRBD1 covers 9 bases. The CDR3 has 16 residues. Germline V CDR1 and CDR2: LNHDA, SQIVND (reference sequence). After removal of 5 bases from V and 1 base from J, the junction contained 6 bases not matched to a gene. The CDR3 sequence is CASSQLQGASGNTIYF. CDR3 nucleotides: TGTGCCAGTAGTCAGCTACAGGGGGCGTCTGGAAACACCATATATTTT.

J is TRBJ2-3 and V is TRBV7-9; no clear D gene. V was pared by 0 bases and J by 5 bases, with 9 bases between. The CDR3 consists of 14 residues. Germline V gene sequence: CDR1 SEHNR, CDR2 FQNEAQ (reference sequence). The CDR3 here is CASSLATPGDTQYF. The CDR3, as DNA: TGTGCCAGCAGCTTAGCTACCCCGGGAGATACGCAGTATTTT.

This chain uses TRBV11-2 with TRBJ2-7; D perhaps matches TRBD2 (6 bases). Germline CDR1 is SGHAT and CDR2 is FQNNGV. V was shortened by 5 bases and J by 3 bases, with 14 bases between the two germline ends. CDR3 length: 14 residues. The CDR3 nucleotides are TGTGCCAGCAGCACCTCGTCCGGGGGCTACGAGCAGTACTTC. Translated: CASSTSSGGYEQYF. Full variable domain (rest looked up from reference TRBV11-2 and TRBJ2-7): EAGVAQSPRYKIIEKRQSVAFWCNPISGHATLYWYQQILGQGPKLLIQFQNNGVVDDSQLPKDRFSAERLKGVDSTLKIQPAKLEDSAVYLCASSTSSGGYEQYFGPGTRLTVT.

The V gene is TRBV28, the J gene TRBJ1-2, with TRBD1 matching 8 bases. Germline loops: CDR1 MDHEN, CDR2 SYDVKM. There are 13 residues in the CDR3. J lost 8 bases, V lost 4 bases, and 6 bases had no gene match. The CDR3 nucleotides are TGTGCCAGCAGTTCAGGGGGCTGGAGAGGCTACACCTTC. Its protein product is CASSSGGWRGYTF.

The rearrangement links TRBV29-1 to TRBJ1-2; tentatively, D is TRBD1 (5 bases). The CDR3 has 15 residues. Germline V gene data show CDR1 as SQVTM and CDR2 as ANQGSEA. V gave up 0 bases and J gave up 6 bases, with 17 bases separating them. CDR3: CSVEDLQQAGNGYTF. The CDR3 coding sequence is TGCAGCGTTGAAGATCTTCAACAGGCGGGGAATGGCTACACCTTC.

This clone has just a few counts. This chain joins TRBV7-3 and TRBJ2-3; TRBD1 is a possible D gene (5 bases). The CDR3 is 14 residues long. V was pared by 2 bases and J by 6 bases, with 12 bases between. The germline V gene encodes CDR1 SGHTA and CDR2 FQGTGA. CDR3 sequence reads: CASSLGSQADTQYF. The CDR3 nucleotides are TGTGCCAGCAGCTTAGGGTCACAGGCGGATACGCAGTATTTT.

This clone showed up just once. The genes are TRBV19 and TRBJ1-1; no definite D call. The V end was cut by 3 bases, the J end by 1 base, with 12 bases between. This CDR3 comprises 15 residues. Germline assignment: CDR1 LNHDA and CDR2 SQIVND (reference sequence). Here the CDR3 reads CASSISAGTNTEAFF. The CDR3 DNA is TGTGCCAGTAGTATTTCTGCAGGAACGAACACTGAAGCTTTCTTT.

This clone appeared once. V gene TRBV7-8 combines with J gene TRBJ1-5; 7 bases are shared with TRBD1. Per germline, CDR1 SGHVS and CDR2 FQNEAQ. This CDR3 spans 16 amino acids. V shed 0 bases and J 2 bases; nucleotides not matched to a gene: 4. The CDR3 sequence: CASSLALGQGNQPQHF. The CDR3 DNA sequence: TGTGCCAGCAGCTTAGCGCTAGGACAGGGCAATCAGCCCCAGCATTTT.

On this clone: Other DNA variants within this sample encode the same CDR3. V and J are TRBV5-1 and TRBJ1-2; 9 nucleotides agree with TRBD1. V dropped 3 bases and J dropped 2; count of bases not matched to a gene: 2. The CDR3 has 14 residues. Germline CDR1 is SGHRS and CDR2 is YFSETQ. CDR3 DNA sequence: TGCGCCAGCAGCTCGGGACAGGGAAACTATGGCTACACCTTC. This encodes CASSSGQGNYGYTF.

This clone was seen only once. The chain has TRBV3-1 (or the pseudogene TRBV3-2) and TRBJ2-7, with a possible D match to TRBD2 (6 bases). The CDR3 runs to 15 residues. Germline assignment: CDR1 LGHDT and CDR2 YNNKEL (reference sequence). Trimming left V 6 bases short and J 2 bases short, with 17 bases between. The CDR3 DNA is TGTGCCAGCAGACCTTACGCGGGGAATCCCTACGAGCAGTACTTC. It yields the protein CASRPYAGNPYEQYF.

V usage is TRBV3-1 (or the pseudogene TRBV3-2) and J usage is TRBJ1-4; D is ambiguous. Trimming left V 3 bases short and J 5 bases short, with 13 bases between. CDR1 and CDR2 from the germline V gene are LGHDT and YNNKEL (reference sequence). The CDR3 sequence is 15 residues long. CDR3 nucleotide sequence: TGTGCCAGCAGCCATGCCCCCGCTACCAATGAAAAACTGTTTTTT. Amino acid sequence: CASSHAPATNEKLFF.

This chain uses TRBV12-3 or TRBV12-4 with TRBJ1-5; D is possibly TRBD1 (5 bases). This CDR3 spans 13 amino acids. The V end was cut by 6 bases, the J end by 4 bases, with 10 bases between. CDR3 protein: CASSSGGNQPQHF. CDR3 bases: TGTGCCAGCAGCTCGGGGGGAAATCAGCCCCAGCATTTT.

The V call is TRBV6-5, the J call TRBJ2-1, with 9 bases that match TRBD1. J gave up 5 bases and V 6 bases, and 8 bases lay outside the gene matches. This CDR3 is built from 15 residues. Germline V lookup: CDR1 MNHEY, CDR2 SVGAGI. CDR3 coding DNA: TGTGCCAGCAGCATCCGGAGGGACAGGGACAATGAGCAGTTCTTC. This gives the protein CASSIRRDRDNEQFF.

The chain joins TRBV19 to TRBJ2-3; perhaps TRBD2 as D (7 bases). V lost 1 base and J 4 bases, leaving 9 bases between the germline ends. Germline V gene sequence: CDR1 LNHDA, CDR2 SQIVND (reference sequence). This CDR3 has 14 residues. CDR3 nucleotides: TGTGCCAGTAGTATAGGGGGGGGCCCAGATACGCAGTATTTT. The encoded protein is CASSIGGGPDTQYF.

The rearrangement links TRBV24-1 to TRBJ2-2, with D maybe TRBD1 (6 bases). Trimming took 6 bases from V and 6 from J, leaving 7 bases between them. There are 12 residues in the CDR3. CDR1 KGHDR and CDR2 SFDVKD come from the germline V gene. CDR3 loop: CATSQGPGELFF. CDR3 nucleotides: TGTGCCACCAGTCAGGGGCCCGGGGAGCTGTTTTTT.

V usage is TRBV27 and J usage is TRBJ2-5; maybe TRBD1 (5 bases). V lost 6 bases to trimming and J lost 5 bases, with 10 bases between them. The length of the CDR3 is 12 residues. Germline V lookup: CDR1 MNHEY, CDR2 SMNVEV (reference sequence). The CDR3 loop is CASRRGGETQYF. The CDR3 nucleotides read TGTGCCAGCAGAAGGGGTGGGGAGACCCAGTACTTC.

V usage is TRBV21-1 and J usage is TRBJ2-7; TRBD1, the table's D call, lacks a check against the DNA. TRBV21-1 is assigned pseudogene status. The CDR3 consists of 17 residues. As DNA, the CDR3 is TGTGCCAGCAGCCAACGACAGGGGCCGAGGAGCTCCTACGAGCAGTACTTC. Translating gives CASSQRQGPRSSYEQYF.

The chain couples TRBV29-1 to TRBJ1-2, with 11 bases lining up with TRBD1. The V and J ends lost 7 bases and 6 bases, in that order; junction bases with no gene match: 7. The CDR3 is 13 amino acids. Germline V lookup: CDR1 SQVTM, CDR2 ANQGSEA. CDR3 sequence (DNA): TGCAGCGCCGGACAGGGGGCGGCGAATGGCTACACCTTC. Protein product: CSAGQGAANGYTF.